This T cell receptor beta chain is drawn from a study of blood T cell repertoires in COVID-19. Study background: COVID-19 samples collected from the United States, Italy and Spain covered acute and convalescent phases. Sample material is recorded as cDNA or gDNA derived from T cells, B-cell-depleted T cells, or PBMCs.

V was trimmed by 7 bases and J by 3 bases, leaving 10 bases between them. CDR3 length: 13 residues. Per germline, CDR1 WSHSY and CDR2 SAAADI. Per the original data handling: Amplified reference gene primers provided the basis for estimating nucleated cell counts. Profiling relied on immunoSEQ multiplex PCR, and the TCRdb table lists in-frame clones only, not all of them. Clone size and the V and J calls come from that table; the DNA yielded D and trimming. The data contain some 210,000 clones, 84% of them singletons. The clonotype comes from a woman between 45 and 60 years old with active or convalescent COVID-19. Specimen: peripheral blood. The rearrangement links TRBV10-2 to TRBJ1-3; TRBD1 is a possible D gene (5 bases). The DNA for the CDR3 is TGCGCCAGCACCCCCCAGGGTGGAAACACCATATATTTT. It yields the protein CASTPQGGNTIYF.